This passage covers 5 T cell receptor beta chains from one sample sequenced in a study of cytomegalovirus exposure and HLA in healthy donors. A multiplex PCR was run with 60 Vbeta primers and 13 Jbeta primers. Sequencing was performed with immunoSEQ multiplex PCR; in TCRdb, only in-frame clones are kept and a portion is missing. Among roughly 150,000 clones listed, around 80% were seen once. The source material was PBMCs. The source of these receptors is a woman between 18 and 29 years old in good health and CMV-seronegative.

The chain joins TRBV9 to TRBJ2-7; 8 nucleotides line up with TRBD2. The germline V gene encodes CDR1 SGDLS and CDR2 YYNGEE. The CDR3 is 17 residues long. The V segment lost 0 bases and the J segment 3 bases; nucleotides outside the gene matches: 11. The CDR3 coding sequence is TGTGCCAGCAGCGTAGGACGAGGGCGGGGGGTCTTCTACGAGCAGTACTTC. It encodes CASSVGRGRGVFYEQYF. The full variable domain, rest sourced from reference TRBV9 and TRBJ2-7, is DSGVTQTPKHLITATGQRVTLRCSPRSGDLSVYWYQQSLDQGLQFLIQYYNGEERAKGNILERFSAQQFPDLHSELNLSSLELGDSALYFCASSVGRGRGVFYEQYFGPGTRLTVT.

As concerns this clone: Other DNA sequences of this sample code for an identical CDR3. The chain employs TRBV28 and TRBJ2-7; the D gene is possibly TRBD1 (7 bases). CDR1 MDHEN and CDR2 SYDVKM come from the germline V gene. The CDR3 extends over 16 amino acids. V was cut by 1 base and J by 1 base, with 14 bases left in between. The CDR3 spells CASSLFGRGASYEQYF. The CDR3 DNA reads as TGTGCCAGCAGTTTATTCGGCAGGGGGGCATCCTACGAGCAGTACTTC.

V and J are TRBV11-2 and TRBJ2-7; 7 nucleotides align to TRBD2. Germline V gene sequence: CDR1 SGHAT, CDR2 FQNNGV. The CDR3 runs to 15 residues. V trimming: 1 base; J trimming: 3 bases; junction bases outside the gene matches: 6. Here the CDR3 reads CASSLGLAVSYEQYF. CDR3 nucleotides: TGTGCCAGCAGCTTAGGTCTAGCGGTAAGCTACGAGCAGTACTTC.

The chain couples TRBV19 to TRBJ2-1; 9 positions agree with TRBD2. Germline V CDR1 and CDR2: LNHDA, SQIVND (reference sequence). V was pared by 3 bases and J by 13 bases, with 7 bases of the junction left unmatched. The CDR3 has 13 residues. The DNA of the CDR3 is TGTGCCAGTAGTATGTCTGATAGCGGGGGACAGTTCTTC. Protein product: CASSMSDSGGQFF.

The chain uses TRBV6-5 and TRBJ1-1; D remains unclear. Germline CDR1 is MNHEY and CDR2 is SVGAGI. V dropped 2 bases and J dropped 5 bases, with 9 bases sitting between them. This CDR3 contains 13 residues. CDR3 sequence: CASSYGRETEAFF. The CDR3 nucleotides are TGTGCCAGCAGTTACGGGAGGGAAACTGAAGCTTTCTTT.